This T cell receptor beta chain emerged from a study of cytomegalovirus exposure and HLA in healthy donors. At the level of the study: Researchers previously reported finding 100 million or so unique TCR beta sequences from approximately 200 million T cells. General study findings and limits: Sequencing likely caused a cluster of highly shared sequence variants. In a later analysis, specific HLA alleles were associated with 16,000 or so TCR beta sequences at a 0.05 false discovery rate. Across donors, presence/absence analyses took sequencing depth to be roughly uniform.

PCR involved 60 Vbeta and 13 Jbeta primers. Sequenced by immunoSEQ multiplex PCR; TCRdb stores in-frame clones only, minus some. The sample lists some 130,000 clones, approximately 62% occurring once. The CDR3 has 15 amino acids. With 7 bases clipped from V and 0 bases from J, the junction kept 9 bases outside the gene matches. Germline V lookup: CDR1 MNHEY, CDR2 SVGAGI. This clone has only one observation. What it binds is unknown. The sequence was collected from a human donor in good health. The specimen sequenced was PBMCs. This chain connects TRBV6-5 to TRBJ2-7; 7 positions agree with TRBD1. The CDR3 coding sequence is TGTGCCAGCATTAGGCCCGGGACAGTCTCCTACGAGCAGTACTTC. Translated, it gives CASIRPGTVSYEQYF.